This TCR beta chain emerged from a study of human T cells and chemical hapten exposure. The V segment lost 4 bases and the J segment 1 base; nucleotides outside the gene matches: 0. The CDR3 sequence is 15 residues long. The germline V gene encodes CDR1 SGHTA and CDR2 FQGNSA. Time point meaning: patch test 3, about 24 weeks after DPC sensitization. Stated treatment: therapeutic diphenylcyclopropenone sensitization with weekly scalp DPC. What the library attached to individual cDNA molecules were unique molecular identifiers. TCRdb analysed the RACE reads with MiXCR anew, one entry per CDR3 protein. The data show 95,000 to 150,000 distinct CDR3 sequences, approximately 10% seen once.

The sequence came from a woman aged 45-65 years with alopecia areata. Some clones in this sample may be carry-over from other donors' samples. The chain links TRBV7-2 to TRBJ2-1, with 11 bases lining up with TRBD2. The input for sequencing was whole blood, taken in connection with sensitization to the hapten diphenylcyclopropenone (DPC). The CDR3 nucleotides read TGTGCCAGCAGCTCTAGCGGGGGGTCCTACAATGAGCAGTTCTTC. Translating it yields CASSSSGGSYNEQFF.